Listed here are 32 T cell receptor beta chains from one sample, sequenced in a study of cytomegalovirus exposure and HLA in healthy donors (dated 2017 in TCRdb). Libraries were constructed by the immunoSEQ multiplex PCR assay. A mixture of 60 forward primers for TCR Vbeta segments and 13 reverse primers for TCR Jbeta segments was used in the multiplex PCR. TCRdb stores this immuneACCESS table with in-frame sequences only. Part of the clones is absent; in the studies checked, under half of the shortfall reflects unresolved V genes, and no reason is known for the rest. In all, the sample holds 100,000 to 120,000 clones, and roughly three quarters of those were seen once. Approximately 3% of the sample is held by the ten biggest clonotypes. Sequenced: PBMCs. The receptors come from a man aged 30 to 39 in good health and CMV-seronegative.

This clone was counted only a few times. The chain recombines TRBV4-1 with TRBJ2-3, with a tentative D call TRBD1 (6 bases). CDR1 and CDR2 (germline): MGHRA, YSYEKL. The CDR3 covers 15 residues. V shed 0 bases and J shed 10 bases, with 17 bases lying between them. The CDR3 bases are TGCGCCAGCAGCCAAGAAACACAGGGTGGACTGGCGCAGTATTTT. Translated: CASSQETQGGLAQYF.

The V call is TRBV19, the J call TRBJ2-3, with D possibly TRBD1 on 5 matching bases. Germline assignment: CDR1 LNHDA and CDR2 SQIVND (reference sequence). This CDR3 has 14 residues. Trimming took off 1 base at V and 2 bases at J, with 7 bases between the two ends. The CDR3 spells CASSIADNTDTQYF. CDR3 in DNA: TGTGCCAGTAGTATAGCGGACAACACAGATACGCAGTATTTT.

This clone was seen a handful of times. This chain connects TRBV7-2 to TRBJ2-5, with TRBD2 matching 12 bases. TRBJ2-7 matches the DNA end more closely, so the J call is doubtful. Germline V CDR1 and CDR2: SGHTA, FQGNSA. CDR3 length equals 15 residues. CDR3 DNA sequence: TGTGCCAGCAGCTCCGGACTAGCGGGATGGTACGAGCAGTACTTC. Amino acid sequence: CASSSGLAGWYEQYF.

The gene calls are TRBV29-1 and TRBJ1-1; TRBD1 matches at 8 bases. There are 16 residues in the CDR3. Germline V gives CDR1 SQVTM, CDR2 ANQGSEA. V lost 6 bases, J lost 4 bases, and 16 bases stayed unmatched. The CDR3 spells CSVLTIRGPVGTEAFF. CDR3 in DNA: TGCAGCGTCCTCACAATCAGGGGGCCTGTGGGCACTGAAGCTTTCTTT.

The chain recombines TRBV5-4 with TRBJ2-4; perhaps TRBD1 as D (6 bases). CDR1 is SGHNT, CDR2 YYREEE, per germline (reference sequence). This CDR3 is built from 15 residues. The ends were cut back, 4 bases at V and 4 bases at J, with 15 bases in the middle. The CDR3 DNA is TGTGCCAGCAGCCCGGCAGGGGTTGAGAAAAACATTCAGTACTTC. This encodes CASSPAGVEKNIQYF.

The rearrangement joins TRBV13 to TRBJ2-1, with TRBD2 matching 11 bases. The CDR3 totals 15 residues. The germline gives CDR1 PRHDT, CDR2 FYEKMQ (reference sequence). V dropped 5 bases and J dropped 8; count of bases not matched to a gene: 8. The CDR3 DNA is TGTGCCAGCAGCGATCCGACTAGCGGGAAGGATGAGCAGTTCTTC. Translating it yields CASSDPTSGKDEQFF. The full variable domain, completed using reference TRBV13 and TRBJ2-1, is AAGVIQSPRHLIKEKRETATLKCYPIPRHDTVYWYQQGPGQDPQFLISFYEKMQSDKGSIPDRFSAQQFSDYHSELNMSSLELGDSALYFCASSDPTSGKDEQFFGPGTRLTVL.

V is TRBV5-6 and J is TRBJ2-7; D is ambiguous. V shed 4 bases and J shed 2 bases, with 13 bases lying between them. Germline CDR1 reads SGHDT; CDR2 reads YYEEEE. This CDR3 region has 14 residues. The CDR3: CASSVTMVTYEQYF. CDR3 nucleotide sequence: TGTGCCAGCAGCGTTACAATGGTAACCTACGAGCAGTACTTC.

The chain has TRBV11-1 and TRBJ2-7; a weak D match, TRBD2 (6 bases). The CDR3 is 13 residues long. Trimming pared 0 bases from V and 8 bases from J, leaving 11 bases between. Germline CDR1 and CDR2: SGHAT and FQDESV (reference sequence). The CDR3 sequence is CASSLAPLAKQYF. The CDR3 nucleotides read TGTGCCAGCAGCTTAGCGCCGCTAGCGAAGCAGTACTTC. Complete variable domain (other parts from reference TRBV11-1 and TRBJ2-7): EAEVAQSPRYKITEKSQAVAFWCDPISGHATLYWYRQILGQGPELLVQFQDESVVDDSQLPKDRFSAERLKGVDSTLKIQPAELGDSAMYLCASSLAPLAKQYFGPGTRLTVT.

This clone was detected once. The rearrangement links TRBV7-2 to TRBJ2-7; no firm D call. The CDR3 is made up of 14 amino acids. The V end was cut by 1 base, the J end by 3 bases, with 10 bases between. CDR1 SGHTA and CDR2 FQGNSA come from the germline V gene. CDR3: CASSLDYNYYEQYF. CDR3 coding DNA: TGTGCCAGCAGCTTAGACTACAACTACTACGAGCAGTACTTC.

This clone was detected only a few times. The V and J genes are TRBV12-5 and TRBJ2-5; 8 bases agree with TRBD1. The V gene end was trimmed by 3 bases and the J gene end by 5 bases; junction bases not matched to a gene: 8. The CDR3 contains 15 residues. The V gene's germline CDR1 is LGHNT and CDR2 FRNRAP. The CDR3 protein is CASGLSAGGLETQYF. The CDR3 DNA sequence: TGTGCTAGTGGTTTATCGGCAGGGGGCCTTGAGACCCAGTACTTC.

This clone was detected only a few times. The gene calls are TRBV6-6 and TRBJ2-5; 7 bases align to TRBD2. Germline CDR1 and CDR2: MNHNY and SVGAGI (reference sequence). The CDR3 length is 14 residues. V dropped 6 bases and J dropped 1; count of bases not matched to a gene: 5. The CDR3 nucleotides read TGTGCCAGCAGCAGCGGGATTCGCCAAGAGACCCAGTACTTC. Amino acids: CASSSGIRQETQYF.

This chain connects TRBV6-5 to TRBJ1-5; the D is unclear. This CDR3 contains 15 residues. Trimming stripped 8 bases from V and 2 bases from J, with 16 bases between. Germline V gives CDR1 MNHEY, CDR2 SVGAGI. CDR3: CASGPRGLGNQPQHF. In DNA, the CDR3 is TGTGCCAGCGGACCCCGGGGTCTCGGCAATCAGCCCCAGCATTTT.

The table lists this clone with a few counts. The chain carries TRBV9 and TRBJ2-7; 8 bases agree with TRBD1. The CDR3 runs 16 residues. With V trimmed by 4 bases and J by 7 bases, 16 bases remained unmatched. The V gene's germline CDR1 is SGDLS and CDR2 YYNGEE. The CDR3 sequence: CASSSTESTGGQEQYF. In DNA, the CDR3 is TGTGCCAGCAGCTCGACGGAATCAACAGGGGGTCAGGAGCAGTACTTC.

The chain uses TRBV5-1 and TRBJ1-3; no clear D gene. This CDR3 comprises 16 residues. Trimming stripped 2 bases from V and 0 bases from J, with 12 bases between. Germline V CDR1 and CDR2: SGHRS, YFSETQ. The CDR3 sequence: CASSLSSSHSGNTIYF. The DNA for the CDR3 is TGCGCCAGCAGCTTATCCAGTTCCCACTCTGGAAACACCATATATTTT.

This clone has a single count. J is TRBJ2-1 and V is TRBV18; D remains ambiguous. The CDR3 contains 17 residues. V lost 3 bases and J lost 6, with 21 bases in between. Germline CDR1 KGHSH, CDR2 LQKENI. The CDR3 reads CASSPPGHTSIFNEQFF. The CDR3 bases are TGTGCCAGCTCACCCCCAGGTCATACCTCGATTTTCAATGAGCAGTTCTTC.

Only one count was recorded for this clone. The rearrangement joins TRBV2 to TRBJ1-2, with TRBD1 as a possible D gene (6 bases). The germline V gene has CDR1 SNHLY and CDR2 FYNNEI. Deletions cut 6 bases from V and 5 bases from J, with 13 bases between. The CDR3 runs to 13 residues. The CDR3 nucleotides read TGTGCCAGCAGAATACAGGGAAAGTATGGCTACACCTTC. Its translation is CASRIQGKYGYTF.

This clone has a handful of counts. The J gene is TRBJ1-1, the V gene TRBV7-2; possible D gene TRBD1, 6 bases. Trimming left V 0 bases short and J 4 bases short, with 15 bases between. CDR3 size: 16 residues. Per the germline V gene, CDR1 is SGHTA and CDR2 is FQGNSA. CDR3 bases: TGTGCCAGCAGCTTAGCGCAAGGGGGGGTGGGCACTGAAGCTTTCTTT. This sequence encodes CASSLAQGGVGTEAFF. The full variable domain, its missing parts supplied by reference TRBV7-2 and TRBJ1-1, is GAGVSQSPSNKVTEKGKDVELRCDPISGHTALYWYRQSLGQGLEFLIYFQGNSAPDKSGLPSDRFSAERTGGSVSTLTIQRTQQEDSAVYLCASSLAQGGVGTEAFFGQGTRLTVV.

This chain links TRBV7-9 with TRBJ1-1; D gene unclear. V lost 6 bases to trimming and J lost 4 bases, with 6 bases between them. Germline assignment: CDR1 SEHNR and CDR2 FQNEAQ (reference sequence). The CDR3 length is 11 residues. The CDR3 is CASSPRTEAFF. CDR3 coding DNA: TGTGCCAGCAGTCCCCGCACTGAAGCTTTCTTT.

The chain couples TRBV7-6 to TRBJ2-7; D remains ambiguous. V gave up 1 base and J gave up 2 bases, with 9 bases separating them. The CDR3 consists of 14 residues. The V gene's germline CDR1 is SGHVS and CDR2 FNYEAQ. The CDR3 coding sequence is TGTGCCAGCAGCTTAGGTTCAGGTCCCTACGAGCAGTACTTC. Protein product: CASSLGSGPYEQYF.

This chain uses TRBV9 with TRBJ1-4, with 8 positions matching TRBD1. Trimming at V came to 0 bases and at J to 4 bases, leaving 8 bases not matched to a gene. From germline, CDR1 is SGDLS and CDR2 YYNGEE. The CDR3 length is 17 residues. CDR3 region: CASSVDQGAVYNEKLFF. CDR3 DNA: TGTGCCAGCAGCGTAGATCAGGGGGCGGTCTATAATGAAAAACTGTTTTTT. The full variable domain, rest sourced from reference TRBV9 and TRBJ1-4, is DSGVTQTPKHLITATGQRVTLRCSPRSGDLSVYWYQQSLDQGLQFLIQYYNGEERAKGNILERFSAQQFPDLHSELNLSSLELGDSALYFCASSVDQGAVYNEKLFFGSGTQLSVL.

The chain employs TRBV21-1 and TRBJ2-1; the table names TRBD2, a call not compared with the DNA. TRBV21-1 corresponds to a pseudogene. The CDR3 consists of 15 residues. The DNA of the CDR3 is TGTGCCAGCAGCACTCGGACTAGCGGCTACAATGAGCAGTTCTTC. Its protein is CASSTRTSGYNEQFF.

This clone showed up just a few times. In nucleotides, the CDR3 is TGTGCCATCAGTCCGACAGGGAGTTCGGGTCAGCCCCAGCATTTT. Its translation: CAISPTGSSGQPQHF. The chain carries TRBV10-3 and TRBJ1-5, with TRBD1 matching over 7 bases. V was clipped by 5 bases and J by 6 bases; unmatched bases: 10. Germline CDR1 ENHRY, CDR2 SYGVKD. This CDR3 has 15 amino acids.

This chain connects TRBV19 to TRBJ2-1; 15 positions agree with TRBD2. This CDR3 comprises 15 residues. The J segment lost 8 bases and the V segment lost 7 bases, leaving 6 bases of the junction unmatched. The germline V gene has CDR1 LNHDA and CDR2 SQIVND (reference sequence). The CDR3 nucleotides are TGTGCCAGTAACGGACTAGCGGGAGGGCACGATGAGCAGTTCTTC. As protein: CASNGLAGGHDEQFF.

This rearrangement joins TRBV6-1 to TRBJ2-7, with TRBD1 matching over 7 bases. J gave up 5 bases and V 6 bases, and 4 bases lay outside the gene matches. The CDR3 is made up of 12 amino acids. In germline, CDR1 is MNHNS, CDR2 SASEGT. CDR3 sequence reads: CASRGGIHEQYF. The CDR3 DNA follows: TGTGCCAGCAGAGGGGGCATCCACGAGCAGTACTTC.

J is TRBJ1-3 and V is TRBV27; D uncertain. The CDR3 contains 15 residues. Trimming left V 4 bases short and J 0 bases short, with 10 bases between. The germline CDR1 and CDR2 sequences are MNHEY and SMNVEV (reference sequence). CDR3 residues: CASSSRRSSGNTIYF. CDR3 nucleotides: TGTGCCAGCAGTTCGAGAAGGAGCTCTGGAAACACCATATATTTT.

This clone was detected a few times. The rearrangement links TRBV30 to TRBJ2-7, with 9 nucleotides matching TRBD2. The trim removed 7 bases at V and 0 bases at J, leaving 10 bases unmatched. CDR1 and CDR2 from the germline V gene are GTSNPN and SVGIG (reference sequence). The CDR3 runs to 15 residues. In nucleotides, the CDR3 is TGTGCCTCCGCATTGGGGCGGGAGGGCTCCTACGAGCAGTACTTC. Translated: CASALGREGSYEQYF.

The chain uses TRBV10-3 and TRBJ2-5, with D perhaps TRBD2 (6 bases). Judging by the DNA end, TRBJ2-7 fits better; the J call may be wrong. Germline V gene sequence: CDR1 ENHRY, CDR2 SYGVKD. CDR3 size: 14 residues. The CDR3 loop reads CAISESISGYEQYF. CDR3 nucleotide sequence: TGTGCCATCAGTGAGTCGATTAGCGGCTACGAGCAGTACTTC.

The chain carries TRBV10-3 and TRBJ2-7; 8 bases match TRBD1. The CDR3 is 15 amino acids. Germline CDR1 and CDR2: ENHRY and SYGVKD. The V and J ends lost 2 bases and 0 bases, in that order; junction bases with no gene match: 3. The CDR3 DNA reads as TGTGCCATCAGTGAGGGGGACAGGTCCTCCTACGAGCAGTACTTC. Protein: CAISEGDRSSYEQYF.

V gene TRBV30 combines with J gene TRBJ2-1; possibly TRBD2 for D (6 bases). Trimming took 1 base from V and 6 from J, leaving 10 bases between them. The CDR3 is made up of 13 amino acids. CDR1 GTSNPN and CDR2 SVGIG come from the germline V gene (reference sequence). CDR3 DNA sequence: TGTGCCTGGAGTGATGGTAGCGGCAATGAGCAGTTCTTC. Translating it yields CAWSDGSGNEQFF.

This clone was seen a single time. DNA for the CDR3: TGCGCCAGCAGTGAGTCGAGGTGGTCACCCCTCCACTTT. Translation: CASSESRWSPLHF. This rearrangement joins TRBV10-2 to TRBJ1-6; D remains unclear. Germline V CDR1 and CDR2: WSHSY, SAAADI. V was shortened by 0 bases and J by 10 bases, with 7 bases between the two germline ends. This CDR3 is 13 amino acids long.

This clone was recorded a few times. The chain combines TRBV14 with TRBJ1-2; TRBD1 might be the D (6 bases). CDR1 is SGHDN, CDR2 FVKESK, per germline. This CDR3 has 16 amino acids. With 4 bases removed from V and 5 bases from J, the gap between germline ends came to 20 bases. CDR3 coding DNA: TGTGCCAGCAGCCCAATCGGGGCTTCAGGGGATTATGGCTACACCTTC. Its protein is CASSPIGASGDYGYTF.

This clone was counted between two and nine times. V gene TRBV11-3 combines with J gene TRBJ1-3; D ambiguous. Per the germline V gene, CDR1 is SGHNT and CDR2 is YENEEA. V was shortened by 3 bases and J by 3 bases, with 6 bases between the two germline ends. This CDR3 region has 13 residues. The CDR3 coding sequence is TGTGCCAGCAGCTTGGGAGGTGGAAACACCATATATTTT. It is translated as CASSLGGGNTIYF.